These 14 T cell receptor beta chains were sequenced from one sample in a study of T cells in Graves' hyperthyroidism and ophthalmopathy. It was RNA transcripts that yielded the amplified TCR beta CDR3 regions. Carried out on the TCR CDR3, a first-round RT-PCR used the HTBI primer set. Each CDR3 protein is one row after TCRdb ran MiXCR on the multiplex PCR reads. The data show 530,000 or so distinct CDR3 sequences, approximately 25% seen once. Sequences were obtained from blood. The receptors shown here come from a woman in her thirties with Graves' ophthalmopathy.

This clonotype was detected ten times or more. This sequence joins TRBV27 and TRBJ2-7; 7 positions match TRBD1. The CDR3 covers 15 residues. Losses at the gene ends were 4 bases for V and 2 bases for J; bases not matched to a gene: 8. Germline V lookup: CDR1 MNHEY, CDR2 SMNVEV (reference sequence). The DNA of the CDR3 is TGTGCCAGCAGTTCCCCGGGACAGCCTCCCTACGAGCAGTACTTC. Its translation: CASSSPGQPPYEQYF.

This clonotype was counted many times. This chain uses TRBV4-2 with TRBJ1-1, with D hard to call. V was shortened by 0 bases and J by 1 base, with 9 bases between the two germline ends. Germline V gene sequence: CDR1 LGHNA, CDR2 YNFKEQ. The CDR3 length is 15 residues. CDR3 protein: CASSQDRSSNTEAFF. The CDR3 DNA is TGTGCCAGCAGCCAAGATAGGTCCTCGAACACTGAAGCTTTCTTT.

This clonotype has at least ten counts. This chain joins TRBV24-1 and TRBJ2-5, with unresolved D. CDR3 length: 13 residues. V was pared by 1 base and J by 5 bases, with 7 bases between. Per germline, CDR1 KGHDR and CDR2 SFDVKD. CDR3 nucleotides: TGTGCCACCAGTGATTTATCTCGGGAGACCCAGTACTTC. Translation: CATSDLSRETQYF.

This clonotype was detected only a few times. V and J are TRBV11-2 and TRBJ2-5; D gene ambiguous. V lost 2 bases to trimming and J lost 4 bases, with 8 bases between them. The CDR3 covers 13 residues. The germline CDR1 and CDR2 sequences are SGHAT and FQNNGV. Written as DNA, the CDR3 is TGTGCCAGCAGCTTAAGTCACCGAGAGACCCAGTACTTC. Translated, it gives CASSLSHRETQYF.

Only a few counts were recorded for this clonotype. This chain links TRBV11-2 with TRBJ2-3; a possible D gene is TRBD2 (6 bases). This CDR3 contains 15 residues. Trimming shortened V by 2 bases and J by 2 bases, and 11 bases separated the two germline ends. Germline CDR1 is SGHAT and CDR2 is FQNNGV. CDR3: CASSLFGGYTDTQYF. CDR3 coding DNA: TGTGCCAGCAGCTTATTTGGAGGGTACACAGATACGCAGTATTTT.

The J gene is TRBJ1-5, the V gene TRBV10-3; D gene uncertain. The CDR3 has 13 amino acids. V dropped 3 bases and J dropped 6 bases, with 9 bases sitting between them. Germline assignment: CDR1 ENHRY and CDR2 SYGVKD. As DNA, the CDR3 is TGTGCCATCAGTGAAGCAGTCATTCAGCCCCAGCATTTT. It encodes CAISEAVIQPQHF.

The chain has TRBV4-1 and TRBJ2-7; TRBD2 matches at 8 bases. With V trimmed by 1 base and J by 4 bases, 6 bases remained unmatched. Germline V gene lookup returns CDR1 MGHRA and CDR2 YSYEKL. The CDR3 extends over 15 amino acids. CDR3 coding DNA: TGCGCCAGCAGCCAAGTGGGTAGCGGGGATTACGAGCAGTACTTC. Translating gives CASSQVGSGDYEQYF.

Many counts were recorded for this clonotype. The chain combines TRBV12-3 or TRBV12-4 with TRBJ2-3; TRBD2 aligns across 10 bases. With 3 bases clipped from V and 5 bases from J, the junction kept 5 bases outside the gene matches. The CDR3 extends over 15 amino acids. DNA for the CDR3: TGTGCCAGCAGTTTGGGAGCGGGGGGGCAAGATACGCAGTATTTT. This codes for CASSLGAGGQDTQYF.

This chain connects TRBV30 to TRBJ1-2, with TRBD1 matching over 7 bases. With 0 bases clipped from V and 8 bases from J, the junction kept 15 bases outside the gene matches. From germline, CDR1 is GTSNPN and CDR2 SVGIG (reference sequence). The CDR3 length is 16 residues. CDR3: CAWSVLGRGGLGGYTF. CDR3 in DNA: TGTGCCTGGAGTGTCCTGGGAAGAGGGGGCCTGGGAGGCTACACCTTC. The variable domain in full, completed from reference TRBV30 and TRBJ1-2, reads SQTIHQWPATLVQPVGSPLSLECTVEGTSNPNLYWYRQAAGRGLQLLFYSVGIGQISSEVPQNLSASRPQDRQFILSSKKLLLSDSGFYLCAWSVLGRGGLGGYTFGSGTRLTVV.

The chain joins TRBV19 to TRBJ2-7; TRBD1 matches at 8 bases. With 3 bases clipped from V and 5 bases from J, the junction kept 3 bases outside the gene matches. The CDR3 runs 13 residues. Germline lookup yields CDR1 LNHDA and CDR2 SQIVND (reference sequence). CDR3 protein: CASSMTGVDEQYF. The CDR3 DNA sequence: TGTGCCAGTAGTATGACAGGGGTCGACGAGCAGTACTTC.

This clonotype was seen more than once but under ten times. This chain links TRBV10-3 with TRBJ2-7, with 13 bases matching TRBD2. The CDR3 is made up of 14 amino acids. Per the germline V gene, CDR1 is ENHRY and CDR2 is SYGVKD. V trimming: 10 bases; J trimming: 0 bases; junction bases outside the gene matches: 3. The CDR3: CATRTSGSSYEQYF. The CDR3 coding sequence is TGTGCCACCCGGACTAGCGGGAGCTCCTACGAGCAGTACTTC.

The rearrangement links TRBV6-1 to TRBJ2-7; the match to TRBD2 covers 11 bases. CDR3 length equals 17 residues. Trimming took 4 bases from V and 0 from J; bases not matched to a gene: 8. Per the germline V gene, CDR1 is MNHNS and CDR2 is SASEGT. CDR3 bases: TGTGCCAGCAGTGCCCGGACTAGCGGGTCTAGCTCCTACGAGCAGTACTTC. Residues: CASSARTSGSSSYEQYF.

Here the CDR3 reads CASSQVQTGANYGYTF. CDR3 bases: TGTGCCAGCAGCCAAGTCCAGACAGGAGCTAACTATGGCTACACCTTC. This chain joins TRBV3-1 and TRBJ1-2, with D maybe TRBD1 (6 bases). Trimming pared 1 base from V and 0 bases from J, leaving 12 bases between. The CDR3 spans 16 residues. Germline V CDR1 and CDR2: LGHDT, YNNKEL (reference sequence).

The V call is TRBV4-2, the J call TRBJ2-5, with 9 nucleotides matching TRBD2. This CDR3 has 18 amino acids. Germline lookup yields CDR1 LGHNA and CDR2 YNFKEQ. The V segment lost 1 base and the J segment 9 bases; nucleotides outside the gene matches: 18. The CDR3, as DNA: TGTGCCAGCAGCCAAGGAGGAGGCGGGGGGGCCTTAAAGGAAGCCCAGTACTTC. Encoded protein: CASSQGGGGGALKEAQYF.